The next 22 T cell receptor beta chains were all read from a single sample in a study of T cells in Graves' hyperthyroidism and ophthalmopathy. Amplification of TCR beta CDR3 regions was performed using RNA transcripts as template. Primed by the HTBI set, a first-round RT-PCR was run on the TCR CDR3. Each CDR3 protein is one row after TCRdb ran MiXCR on the multiplex PCR reads. Of roughly 700,000 distinct CDR3 sequences in the sample, roughly 17% were seen once. The sample taken for sequencing was blood. The receptors were sampled from a man in his fifties with Graves' hyperthyroidism.

This clonotype was observed at least ten times. This chain uses TRBV2 with TRBJ2-7, with D possibly being TRBD2 (5 bases). Germline CDR1 and CDR2: SNHLY and FYNNEI. This CDR3 is 14 amino acids long. V dropped 3 bases and J dropped 6 bases, with 15 bases sitting between them. In DNA form, the CDR3 reads TGTGCCAGCAGTGATCTCGAGGGATTGGTCGAGCAGTACTTC. Amino acid sequence: CASSDLEGLVEQYF.

This clonotype was seen more than once but under ten times. This rearrangement joins TRBV7-2 to TRBJ2-2, with 10 bases identical to TRBD1. Germline values: CDR1 SGHTA, CDR2 FQGNSA. The CDR3 extends over 17 amino acids. Trimming cost V 5 bases and J 4 bases; bases outside gene matches: 10. Here the CDR3 DNA reads TGTGCCAGCAGCCGAGATCGGGACAGGGGATTCACCGGGGAGCTGTTTTTT. It yields the protein CASSRDRDRGFTGELFF.

This clonotype showed up many times. A much larger clone sits a single nucleotide away, making a read error possible. This rearrangement joins TRBV28 to TRBJ2-7; TRBD1 matches 10 bases. Per the germline V gene, CDR1 is MDHEN and CDR2 is SYDVKM. This CDR3 contains 12 residues. The junction had 2 bases not matched to a gene; V was cut back by 6 bases and J by 6 bases. The CDR3 coding sequence is TGTGCCAGCAGGACAGGGGGCCTCGAGCAGTACTTC. The encoded protein is CASRTGGLEQYF.

The rearrangement links TRBV20-1 to TRBJ2-1; 11 nucleotides match TRBD2. The germline V gene encodes CDR1 DFQATT and CDR2 SNEGSKA (reference sequence). With 5 bases clipped from V and 3 bases from J, the junction kept 6 bases outside the gene matches. CDR3 length equals 15 residues. CDR3 in DNA: TGCAGTGCTGACTCCGGGACTAGCGGCTACAATGAGCAGTTCTTC. Residues: CSADSGTSGYNEQFF.

This sequence joins TRBV5-1 and TRBJ1-1; the D gene is possibly TRBD1 (5 bases). Germline CDR1 SGHRS, CDR2 YFSETQ. V lost 0 bases and J 6 bases, leaving 12 bases between the germline ends. The CDR3 consists of 14 residues. CDR3 residues: CASSLAPTGAEAFF. In DNA form, the CDR3 reads TGCGCCAGCAGCTTGGCTCCGACGGGGGCTGAAGCTTTCTTT.

This clonotype was seen a handful of times. The chain carries TRBV27 and TRBJ2-2; maybe TRBD2 (6 bases). Germline V gene data show CDR1 as MNHEY and CDR2 as SMNVEV (reference sequence). The germline V and J ends were trimmed by 6 bases and 0 bases, with 8 bases remaining between them. The CDR3 is made up of 14 amino acids. CDR3 bases: TGTGCCAGCAGGGGCGGGGCGAACACCGGGGAGCTGTTTTTT. Encoded protein: CASRGGANTGELFF.

This clonotype was picked up many times. The chain joins TRBV27 to TRBJ1-1, with D tentatively TRBD1 (5 bases). CDR1 and CDR2 (germline): MNHEY, SMNVEV (reference sequence). The CDR3 length is 14 residues. The V end lost 8 bases, the J end lost 5 bases, and 18 bases lay between the germline ends. CDR3 region: CASSDRGGWTEAFF. As DNA, the CDR3 is TGTGCCAGCTCCGATAGGGGAGGGTGGACTGAAGCTTTCTTT.

This clonotype was observed a few times. This sequence joins TRBV20-1 and TRBJ2-3; 7 bases are a match to TRBD2. This CDR3 region has 14 residues. Germline lookup yields CDR1 DFQATT and CDR2 SNEGSKA (reference sequence). V lost 1 base, J lost 5 bases, and 6 bases stayed unmatched. The CDR3 loop reads CSARVAGELDTQYF. CDR3 sequence (DNA): TGCAGTGCTAGAGTTGCGGGAGAATTAGATACGCAGTATTTT.

The J gene is TRBJ2-1, the V gene TRBV20-1; TRBD2 matches at 10 bases. This CDR3 is built from 16 residues. The germline V gene has CDR1 DFQATT and CDR2 SNEGSKA (reference sequence). The ends lost 2 bases at V and 0 bases at J; junction bases unmatched: 4. CDR3: CSARLAGDYSYNEQFF. The CDR3 nucleotides read TGCAGTGCTAGACTAGCGGGAGACTACTCCTACAATGAGCAGTTCTTC.

This clonotype was detected many times. The chain employs TRBV6-6 and TRBJ2-7; D may match TRBD1 or TRBD2 (5 bases each). From germline, CDR1 is MNHNY and CDR2 SVGAGI (reference sequence). V shed 2 bases and J shed 3 bases, with 11 bases lying between them. The CDR3 totals 14 residues. The CDR3: CASSYPGRLYEQYF. CDR3 DNA sequence: TGTGCCAGCAGTTACCCGGGACGGCTCTACGAGCAGTACTTC.

This clonotype was counted at least ten times. The CDR3 sequence is CASSLAAGGEAFF. For the CDR3, the DNA is TGTGCCAGCAGCTTAGCCGCAGGAGGTGAAGCTTTCTTT. The chain joins TRBV7-8 to TRBJ1-1; D is uncertain. V lost 0 bases and J lost 7, with 9 bases in between. There are 13 residues in the CDR3. In germline, CDR1 is SGHVS, CDR2 FQNEAQ.

This clonotype came up many times. The chain employs TRBV19 and TRBJ2-7; 9 bases align to TRBD1. With V trimmed by 4 bases and J by 5 bases, 6 bases remained unmatched. Germline-derived CDR1 and CDR2 are LNHDA and SQIVND (reference sequence). CDR3 length: 14 residues. This chain's CDR3 is CASSNLGQGNEQYF. The CDR3 nucleotides read TGTGCCAGTAGTAATTTGGGACAGGGCAACGAGCAGTACTTC.

The rearrangement links TRBV13 to TRBJ1-2, with TRBD1 matching 9 bases. Per germline, CDR1 PRHDT and CDR2 FYEKMQ (reference sequence). The CDR3 runs 14 residues. Trimming removed 6 bases from V and 6 bases from J; junction bases left unmatched: 8. For the CDR3, the DNA is TGTGCCAGCAGTCACTTACAGGGGGCGGATGGCTACACCTTC. Protein product: CASSHLQGADGYTF.

This chain links TRBV6-5 with TRBJ1-5; weak D call: TRBD1 (5 bases). The V end lost 2 bases, the J end lost 1 base, and 15 bases lay between the germline ends. The CDR3 sequence is 17 residues long. CDR1 and CDR2 from the germline V gene are MNHEY and SVGAGI. The CDR3 reads CASSYGKGRESNQPQHF. As DNA, the CDR3 is TGTGCCAGCAGTTACGGCAAGGGGCGCGAAAGCAATCAGCCCCAGCATTTT.

This clonotype has a handful of counts. The chain uses TRBV4-2 and TRBJ1-1, with 8 bases matching TRBD1. This CDR3 has 15 residues. Germline V lookup: CDR1 LGHNA, CDR2 YNFKEQ. V dropped 3 bases and J dropped 0; count of bases not matched to a gene: 3. The CDR3 is CASSQEQGVNTEAFF. In DNA, the CDR3 is TGTGCCAGCAGCCAGGAACAGGGGGTGAACACTGAAGCTTTCTTT.

This clonotype occurred a few times. The V call is TRBV6-1, the J call TRBJ1-2; 10 nucleotides match TRBD1. Looked up from germline, CDR1 is MNHNS and CDR2 is SASEGT. The J segment lost 4 bases and the V segment lost 3 bases, leaving 5 bases of the junction unmatched. There are 15 residues in the CDR3. CDR3 in amino acids: CASSDFDRGPYGYTF. The CDR3 nucleotides read TGTGCCAGCAGTGATTTTGACAGGGGGCCCTATGGCTACACCTTC.

This rearrangement joins TRBV29-1 to TRBJ1-1, with a possible D match to TRBD1 (5 bases). The CDR3 length is 12 residues. V lost 0 bases to trimming and J lost 10 bases, with 12 bases between them. Looked up from germline, CDR1 is SQVTM and CDR2 is ANQGSEA. The CDR3 DNA reads as TGCAGCGTTGAAGAAGGGACTAAGGCAGCTTTCTTT. Its translation is CSVEEGTKAAFF. Supplemented by reference TRBV29-1 and TRBJ1-1, the full variable domain reads SAVISQKPSRDICQRGTSLTIQCQVDSQVTMMFWYRQQPGQSLTLIATANQGSEATYESGFVIDKFPISRPNLTFSTLTVSNMSPEDSSIYLCSVEEGTKAAFFGQGTRLTVV.

Concerning this clonotype itself: A much larger clone lies one base from this, so it may be a read error. The chain links TRBV27 to TRBJ2-7, with D perhaps matching TRBD1 (6 bases). Germline assignment: CDR1 MNHEY and CDR2 SMNVEV (reference sequence). The CDR3 has 13 amino acids. The CDR3 DNA reads TGTGCCAGCTCGACAGGACCTACTCACGAGCTGTACTTC. Protein product: CASSTGPTHELYF.

This clonotype was seen repeatedly, ten times or more. The chain is built from TRBV2 and TRBJ1-5; no clear D gene. The CDR3 totals 16 residues. Trimming took 2 bases from V and 4 from J, leaving 15 bases between them. Per the germline V gene, CDR1 is SNHLY and CDR2 is FYNNEI. This chain's CDR3 is CASSESVHSFNQPQHF. The CDR3 DNA reads TGTGCCAGCAGTGAATCCGTCCATAGCTTTAATCAGCCCCAGCATTTT.

The J gene is TRBJ2-2, the V gene TRBV19; D unresolved. This CDR3 comprises 14 residues. Germline lookup yields CDR1 LNHDA and CDR2 SQIVND (reference sequence). V gave up 5 bases and J gave up 2 bases, with 9 bases separating them. This CDR3 is CASSVGPNTGELFF. For the CDR3, the DNA is TGTGCCAGTAGTGTAGGACCCAACACCGGGGAGCTGTTTTTT.

The rearrangement joins TRBV12-5 to TRBJ2-1; no clear D. CDR1 and CDR2 from the germline V gene are LGHNT and FRNRAP. This CDR3 is 14 amino acids long. V gave up 6 bases and J gave up 7 bases, with 16 bases separating them. CDR3 amino acids: CASGLGPFGNEQFF. CDR3 DNA: TGTGCTAGTGGCCTTGGACCTTTTGGGAATGAGCAGTTCTTC.

This clonotype was seen many times. The chain is built from TRBV5-1 and TRBJ2-1; 9 bases fit TRBD2. The length of the CDR3 is 15 residues. CDR1 and CDR2 from the germline V gene are SGHRS and YFSETQ. Germline trimming cut 0 bases from V and 12 bases from J; bases unmatched to any gene: 10. CDR3 sequence (DNA): TGCGCCAGCAGCTTGGCCAGTAGCGGGGGCGGCCGGCAGTTCTTC. Encoded protein: CASSLASSGGGRQFF.